Sequencing of this T cell receptor beta chain was carried out in a study of a mutant IDH1 vaccine in newly diagnosed glioma. Study context: Vaccines began 4-6 weeks after radiotherapy alone, or with temozolomide cycles. Of the patients given treatment, 62.5% were male and approximately 40% were female, and a mean age of roughly 40 years was recorded. Standard pretreatment was either radiotherapy, temozolomide, or, for most, radiochemotherapy with temozolomide.

Described time point: week 23, last vaccination. Each dose delivered 300 ug of mutant IDH1 20-mer peptide subcutaneously with imiquimod. V trimming: 4 bases; J trimming: 6 bases; junction bases outside the gene matches: 5. Germline-derived CDR1 and CDR2 are LGHNA and YSLEER. There are 13 residues in the CDR3. Regarding this clone: Antigen unknown.

The method was immunoSEQ multiplex PCR; TCRdb's version includes in-frame clones alone and lacks a portion of them. The profile shows tens of thousands of clones, less than 90% of them singletons. The receptor was derived from a woman between 18 and 29 years old with glioma. The chain uses TRBV4-3 and TRBJ2-7, with 8 bases fitting TRBD1. The source material was PBMCs, sampled from a glioma patient whose treatment included an IDH1 peptide vaccine. CDR3 sequence reads: CASSLNRGSEQYF. Written as DNA, the CDR3 is TGCGCCAGCAGCCTAAACAGGGGGTCCGAGCAGTACTTC.